A single sample gave rise to the 13 T cell receptor beta chains below, sequenced in a study of glioma-infiltrating T cells. The iRepertoire nested amplicon-rescue multiplex PCR amplified TCR alpha and beta CDR3s from RNA. Each CDR3 protein gets one entry after TCRdb re-called the multiplex PCR reads with MiXCR. The table has roughly 120,000 distinct CDR3 sequences, 20% to 25% seen once. The sample was glioma tissue, nonneoplastic brain tissue, or PBMCs (not recorded which). These receptors were obtained from a human donor with low-grade glioma or glioblastoma, undergoing nonglioma brain surgery, or in good health (not recorded which).

This clonotype was found a few times. The chain uses TRBV7-2 and TRBJ2-5; D is unresolved. V was trimmed by 1 base and J by 6 bases, leaving 15 bases between them. This CDR3 has 15 amino acids. Germline V gives CDR1 SGHTA, CDR2 FQGNSA. CDR3 in amino acids: CASSLVAGSEKTQYF. The CDR3 DNA follows: TGTGCCAGCAGCTTAGTGGCTGGTTCAGAAAAGACCCAGTACTTC. The full variable domain, with the rest looked up from reference TRBV7-2 and TRBJ2-5, is GAGVSQSPSNKVTEKGKDVELRCDPISGHTALYWYRQSLGQGLEFLIYFQGNSAPDKSGLPSDRFSAERTGGSVSTLTIQRTQQEDSAVYLCASSLVAGSEKTQYFGPGTRLLVL.

This clonotype occurred many times. The rearrangement uses TRBV6-6 and TRBJ1-3, with 7 bases aligning to TRBD1. V was pared by 0 bases and J by 4 bases, with 3 bases of the junction left unmatched. Germline CDR1 and CDR2: MNHNY and SVGAGI (reference sequence). The CDR3 extends over 15 amino acids. The CDR3 spells CASSYSMGQGNTIYF. The CDR3 DNA sequence: TGTGCCAGCAGTTACTCGATGGGACAGGGAAACACCATATATTTT.

This clonotype showed up many times. The J gene is TRBJ2-3, the V gene TRBV27; the match to TRBD2 covers 10 bases. CDR1 MNHEY and CDR2 SMNVEV come from the germline V gene (reference sequence). This CDR3 is built from 20 residues. J lost 2 bases, V lost 3 bases, and 17 bases had no gene match. The DNA for the CDR3 is TGTGCCAGCAGTTTCAGAGTAGCGGGAGGAGAAGGAGGGGTCACAGATACGCAGTATTTT. This translates into CASSFRVAGGEGGVTDTQYF.

This clonotype was seen repeatedly, ten times or more. The chain joins TRBV6-1 to TRBJ2-1; possible D gene TRBD1, 5 bases. This CDR3 comprises 14 residues. Looked up from germline, CDR1 is MNHNS and CDR2 is SASEGT. V gave up 5 bases and J gave up 3 bases, with 11 bases separating them. CDR3 in DNA: TGTGCCAGCAGTTTGGCGACAGTCTACAATGAGCAGTTCTTC. Amino acids: CASSLATVYNEQFF.

This clonotype occurred many times. The chain links TRBV3-1 to TRBJ2-5, with D possibly being TRBD2 (6 bases). This CDR3 spans 14 amino acids. Trimming pared 0 bases from V and 3 bases from J, leaving 8 bases between. Germline loops: CDR1 LGHDT, CDR2 YNNKEL (reference sequence). The CDR3 DNA sequence: TGTGCCAGCAGCCAAGAATTAGCGGAAGAGACCCAGTACTTC. This encodes CASSQELAEETQYF.

The count of this clonotype is one. A much larger clone differs from this one at a single base, so this may be a read error. CDR3 nucleotide sequence: TGTGCCAGCAGCCCCGGACTAGCGGGAGCCACCGGGTATAGTGGGCAGTTCTTC. This translates into CASSPGLAGATGYSGQFF. The rearrangement links TRBV7-2 to TRBJ2-1; 13 bases are a match to TRBD2. The CDR3 has 18 amino acids. V gave up 5 bases and J gave up 12 bases; unmatched junction bases: 19. Per the germline V gene, CDR1 is SGHTA and CDR2 is FQGNSA.

This clonotype was counted many times. The rearrangement uses TRBV12-3 or TRBV12-4 and TRBJ2-1; 10 bases map to TRBD2. The V and J ends lost 5 bases and 0 bases, in that order; junction bases with no gene match: 7. There are 17 residues in the CDR3. Written as DNA, the CDR3 is TGTGCCAGCAGTCGAGAGTGGACTAGCGGCTCCTACAATGAGCAGTTCTTC. Protein sequence: CASSREWTSGSYNEQFF.

As to this clonotype: The germline gene is not matched at one end of the junction; a read error may be the cause. The rearrangement joins TRBV28 to TRBJ2-6; D might be TRBD1 or TRBD2, each matching 7 bases. Germline values: CDR1 MDHEN, CDR2 SYDVKM. The CDR3 covers 15 residues. The CDR3 is CASKEGARGGNVLTF. CDR3 in DNA: TGTGCCAGCAAGGAGGGGGCGAGGGGGGGCAACGTCCTGACTTTC.

This clonotype was observed many times. V is TRBV6-1 and J is TRBJ1-1; 8 nucleotides match TRBD1. Trimming removed 5 bases from V and 5 bases from J; junction bases left unmatched: 7. Germline V gene lookup returns CDR1 MNHNS and CDR2 SASEGT. The CDR3 has 14 amino acids. The CDR3 DNA sequence: TGTGCCAGCAGTTCGGACAGGGATTCGACTGAAGCTTTCTTT. Encoded protein: CASSSDRDSTEAFF.

This chain joins TRBV7-2 and TRBJ1-2; D remains unclear. The CDR3 runs 15 residues. With 4 bases removed from V and 7 bases from J, the gap between germline ends came to 19 bases. Germline loops: CDR1 SGHTA, CDR2 FQGNSA. The chain's CDR3 is CASSSRAAYACGYTF. CDR3 DNA: TGTGCCAGCAGCTCCCGGGCAGCGTACGCCTGTGGCTACACCTTC.

This clonotype appeared many times. The chain employs TRBV7-9 and TRBJ2-1; TRBD1 aligns across 7 bases. Germline lookup yields CDR1 SEHNR and CDR2 FQNEAQ (reference sequence). V shed 1 base, J shed 16 bases, and the junction held 4 bases outside the gene matches. This CDR3 region has 11 residues. The CDR3 DNA sequence: TGTGCCAGCAGCTTAGAGACAGGGAAATTCTTC. Amino acid sequence: CASSLETGKFF.

This clonotype was found many times. This chain uses TRBV7-2 with TRBJ2-7; TRBD1 aligns across 9 bases. V shed 5 bases and J 3 bases; nucleotides not matched to a gene: 5. The CDR3 spans 14 residues. CDR1 is SGHTA and CDR2 is FQGNSA in the germline V gene. The CDR3 sequence: CASSPGTGNYEQYF. In DNA form, the CDR3 reads TGTGCCAGCAGCCCTGGGACAGGGAACTACGAGCAGTACTTC.

This clonotype was recorded at least ten times. This chain joins TRBV28 and TRBJ2-5, with 12 nucleotides matching TRBD1. Germline V gene data show CDR1 as MDHEN and CDR2 as SYDVKM. This CDR3 comprises 15 residues. Trimming removed 6 bases from V and 5 bases from J; junction bases left unmatched: 7. In nucleotides, the CDR3 is TGTGCCAGCAGGGGGGGGACAGGGGGCTTGGAGACCCAGTACTTC. This encodes CASRGGTGGLETQYF.